This T cell receptor beta chain was retrieved from a study of human T cells and chemical hapten exposure. Across the study: The sensitizer, 2% DPC, was used on around 2 cm by around 2 cm of upper inner arm skin. Patch tests of 0.01% DPC on the upper back were read at 6 days. The cohort included alopecia areata under or over 50% scalp, totalis and universalis.

With regard to this clonotype: The antigen is unknown.

TCRdb used MiXCR to reprocess the RACE reads, holding one entry per CDR3 protein. The profile shows 80,000 to 95,000 distinct CDR3 sequences, around 10% of them singletons. Specified time point: patch test 2, 6 weeks after DPC sensitization. Treatment denoted: therapeutic diphenylcyclopropenone sensitization with weekly scalp DPC. This CDR3 has 12 amino acids. Trimming cost V 6 bases and J 0 bases, with 4 bases left between them. The germline V gene has CDR1 MNHEY and CDR2 SVGEGT. Study-wide findings and caveats: TCRs above 1 in 1000 frequency did not change with DPC sensitization.

The V and J genes are TRBV6-2 or TRBV6-3 and TRBJ2-3, with D hard to call. The source material was whole blood, sampled in connection with sensitization to the hapten diphenylcyclopropenone (DPC). The sequence came from a man between 40 and 49 years old with alopecia areata. Some clones in this sample may be carry-over from other donors' samples. CDR3: CASRHSTDTQYF. CDR3 bases: TGTGCCAGCAGGCATAGCACAGATACGCAGTATTTT.